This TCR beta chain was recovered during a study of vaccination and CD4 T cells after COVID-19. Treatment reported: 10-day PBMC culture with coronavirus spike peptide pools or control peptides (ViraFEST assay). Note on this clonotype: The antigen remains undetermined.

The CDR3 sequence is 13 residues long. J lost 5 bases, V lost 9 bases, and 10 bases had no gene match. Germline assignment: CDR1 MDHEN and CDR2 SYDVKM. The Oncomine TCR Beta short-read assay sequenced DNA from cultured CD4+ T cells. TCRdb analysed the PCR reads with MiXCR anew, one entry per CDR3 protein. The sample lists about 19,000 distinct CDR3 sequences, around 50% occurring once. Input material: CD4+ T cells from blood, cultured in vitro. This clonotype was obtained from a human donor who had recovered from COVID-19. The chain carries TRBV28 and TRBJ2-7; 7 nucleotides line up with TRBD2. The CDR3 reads CASTVAGWDEQYF. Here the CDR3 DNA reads TGTGCCAGTACCGTAGCGGGTTGGGACGAGCAGTACTTC.